The next 21 T cell receptor beta chains were all read from a single sample in a study of T cell responses to AZD1222 COVID-19 vaccine. Profiled with immunoSEQ multiplex PCR; TCRdb holds only in-frame clones, not every one. This sample has approximately 110,000 clones, with around 84% found just once. The sequenced sample was peripheral blood, obtained on day 0 of AZD1222 vaccination. The source of these receptors is an adult in good health.

The gene calls are TRBV24-1 and TRBJ2-7; 8 bases line up with TRBD1. V dropped 6 bases and J dropped 8; count of bases not matched to a gene: 14. Germline V gene data show CDR1 as KGHDR and CDR2 as SFDVKD. The length of the CDR3 is 15 residues. CDR3 DNA sequence: TGTGCCACCAGTCCATCCGATAGGACAGGGTACAAGCAGTACTTC. Its translation: CATSPSDRTGYKQYF.

The V gene is TRBV6-5, the J gene TRBJ2-1, with no clear D. The CDR3 is 13 amino acids. Germline V CDR1 and CDR2: MNHEY, SVGAGI. Trimming removed 2 bases from V and 8 bases from J, with 10 bases in between. The DNA for the CDR3 is TGTGCCAGCAGTTACCCGCTCTGGGATGAGCAGTTCTTC. Amino acids: CASSYPLWDEQFF.

The rearrangement joins TRBV7-2 to TRBJ2-7; D gene ambiguous. Trimming removed 5 bases from V and 2 bases from J, with 16 bases in between. The CDR3 has 15 amino acids. CDR1 is SGHTA and CDR2 is FQGNSA in the germline V gene. CDR3 residues: CASSPRVGQAYEQYF. Here the CDR3 DNA reads TGTGCCAGCAGCCCCCGGGTGGGTCAGGCCTACGAGCAGTACTTC.

The genes are TRBV4-2 and TRBJ1-5; unclear D gene. The CDR3 contains 14 residues. The germline V and J ends were trimmed by 1 base and 0 bases, with 4 bases remaining between them. Germline V gives CDR1 LGHNA, CDR2 YNFKEQ. The CDR3 nucleotides read TGTGCCAGCAGCCAAGCGGGTAGCAATCAGCCCCAGCATTTT. Protein: CASSQAGSNQPQHF.

V is TRBV7-9 and J is TRBJ1-4, with D unclear. CDR1 and CDR2 (germline): SEHNR, FQNEAQ (reference sequence). V was cut by 5 bases and J by 7 bases, with 14 bases left in between. The CDR3 loop spans 14 amino acids. CDR3 sequence (DNA): TGTGCCAGCAGCGAGTGGGTTGGGGTTGAAAAACTGTTTTTT. Translated, it gives CASSEWVGVEKLFF.

The chain couples TRBV11-2 to TRBJ1-2, with D uncertain. Trimming shortened V by 5 bases and J by 4 bases, and 11 bases separated the two germline ends. Germline V gene data show CDR1 as SGHAT and CDR2 as FQNNGV. The CDR3 consists of 13 residues. As DNA, the CDR3 is TGTGCCAGCAGCGGTAGAAGTGTCTATGGCTACACCTTC. Encoded protein: CASSGRSVYGYTF.

The chain has TRBV21-1 and TRBJ2-7; TRBD2 is the table's D call and was not checked against the DNA. TRBV21-1 has pseudogene status. The CDR3 runs 16 residues. Here the CDR3 reads CASSKLLAGGGGEQYF. CDR3 nucleotides: TGTGCCAGCAGCAAACTCTTAGCGGGGGGTGGTGGCGAGCAGTACTTC.

J is TRBJ1-1 and V is TRBV4-2, with no clear D. The length of the CDR3 is 14 residues. In germline, CDR1 is LGHNA, CDR2 YNFKEQ. The V and J ends lost 1 base and 3 bases respectively, with 9 bases between them. The CDR3 sequence is CASSQGFGDTEAFF. In nucleotides, the CDR3 is TGTGCCAGCAGCCAAGGTTTCGGGGACACTGAAGCTTTCTTT.

The V and J genes are TRBV12-3 or TRBV12-4 and TRBJ1-2, with no clear D. V dropped 4 bases and J dropped 6 bases, with 9 bases sitting between them. The CDR3 sequence is 12 residues long. Here the CDR3 reads CASSYWTNGYTF. CDR3 in DNA: TGTGCCAGCAGTTACTGGACGAATGGCTACACCTTC.

CDR3 in amino acids: CASSLDLAGGSDTQYF. Written as DNA, the CDR3 is TGTGCCAGCAGCTTGGATTTGGCTGGGGGGTCAGATACGCAGTATTTT. J is TRBJ2-3 and V is TRBV5-4; D may be TRBD2 (6 bases). The CDR3 spans 16 residues. The germline V gene encodes CDR1 SGHNT and CDR2 YYREEE (reference sequence). With 0 bases removed from V and 4 bases from J, the gap between germline ends came to 15 bases.

By proportion, this clone is hyperexpanded. The DNA for the CDR3 is TGTGCCAGCAGCCAATTAGGTTGGCGGGGGCACGAGCAGTACTTC. Its protein is CASSQLGWRGHEQYF. This chain joins TRBV4-2 and TRBJ2-7; a possible D gene is TRBD2 (7 bases). Germline V gene data show CDR1 as LGHNA and CDR2 as YNFKEQ. The CDR3 length is 15 residues. Trimming took off 2 bases at V and 5 bases at J, with 16 bases between the two ends.

The sample holds a few counts of this clone. The rearrangement joins TRBV4-1 to TRBJ1-5, with D hard to call. The germline gives CDR1 MGHRA, CDR2 YSYEKL. The CDR3 has 17 amino acids. V gave up 1 base and J gave up 4 bases, with 17 bases separating them. The CDR3 loop is CASSQGWATSTNQPQHF. As DNA, the CDR3 is TGCGCCAGCAGCCAAGGTTGGGCCACTTCAACTAATCAGCCCCAGCATTTT.

The rearrangement links TRBV3-1 (or the pseudogene TRBV3-2) to TRBJ2-7; unclear D gene. CDR3 size: 14 residues. V gave up 0 bases and J gave up 2 bases, with 8 bases separating them. Germline CDR1 reads LGHDT; CDR2 reads YNNKEL (reference sequence). As DNA, the CDR3 is TGTGCCAGCAGCCAAGATTACTTAACCTACGAGCAGTACTTC. Translating gives CASSQDYLTYEQYF.

The chain links TRBV9 to TRBJ2-7; D remains ambiguous. The CDR3 length is 15 residues. V lost 0 bases and J lost 3, with 13 bases in between. The germline V gene encodes CDR1 SGDLS and CDR2 YYNGEE. CDR3 sequence (DNA): TGTGCCAGCAGCGTAGGGACGTCTTCCTTCTACGAGCAGTACTTC. Amino acid sequence: CASSVGTSSFYEQYF.

This sequence joins TRBV5-1 and TRBJ1-4; TRBD1 aligns across 7 bases. The CDR3 length is 16 residues. The V and J ends lost 4 bases and 3 bases, in that order; junction bases with no gene match: 9. Looked up from germline, CDR1 is SGHRS and CDR2 is YFSETQ. This CDR3 reads CASSPQGGAANEKLFF. The CDR3 DNA sequence: TGCGCCAGCAGCCCCCAGGGGGGGGCAGCTAATGAAAAACTGTTTTTT.

This clone was seen only a few times. The chain recombines TRBV10-2 with TRBJ1-6, with a weak D call TRBD1 (5 bases). The CDR3 has 16 residues. Trimming took off 7 bases at V and 2 bases at J, with 15 bases between the two ends. The germline CDR1 and CDR2 sequences are WSHSY and SAAADI. CDR3 DNA: TGCGCCAGCACAGGGTTGGAGGATGCCTATAATTCACCCCTCCACTTT. It encodes CASTGLEDAYNSPLHF.

This clone was counted once. This chain links TRBV5-1 with TRBJ2-5; TRBD1 matches at 7 bases. V dropped 5 bases and J dropped 5; count of bases not matched to a gene: 12. The V gene's germline CDR1 is SGHRS and CDR2 YFSETQ. There are 15 residues in the CDR3. The CDR3 bases are TGCGCCAGCAGTCGGTGGGACAGTGAGGGGGAGACCCAGTACTTC. Amino acid sequence: CASSRWDSEGETQYF.

The J gene is TRBJ2-7, the V gene TRBV7-2; TRBD2 might be the D (6 bases). The CDR3 extends over 15 amino acids. Trimming took off 5 bases at V and 0 bases at J, with 14 bases between the two ends. The germline V gene has CDR1 SGHTA and CDR2 FQGNSA. The chain's CDR3 is CASSAGLSSSYEQYF. For the CDR3, the DNA is TGTGCCAGCAGCGCTGGACTATCCTCCTCCTACGAGCAGTACTTC.

The chain couples TRBV28 to TRBJ2-4, with TRBD1 identical over 7 bases. The trim removed 5 bases at V and 4 bases at J, leaving 8 bases unmatched. CDR1 is MDHEN and CDR2 is SYDVKM in the germline V gene. This CDR3 is built from 15 residues. The CDR3 DNA sequence: TGTGCCAGCAGTAGAGCCGGGACAGCAAAAAACATTCAGTACTTC. Protein: CASSRAGTAKNIQYF.

The chain joins TRBV5-5 to TRBJ1-2, with D possibly being TRBD1 (5 bases). The CDR3 is made up of 13 amino acids. Germline V gene sequence: CDR1 SGHKS, CDR2 YYEKEE (reference sequence). V was cut by 2 bases and J by 7 bases, with 12 bases left in between. This CDR3 is CASSFGQSPGYTF. The CDR3 DNA sequence: TGTGCCAGCAGCTTCGGACAATCTCCTGGCTACACCTTC.

The V call is TRBV4-2, the J call TRBJ2-1, with D possibly being TRBD1 (6 bases). This CDR3 has 14 amino acids. The ends were cut back, 4 bases at V and 2 bases at J, with 9 bases in the middle. From germline, CDR1 is LGHNA and CDR2 YNFKEQ. The CDR3 is CASSPGQTYNEQFF. The CDR3 nucleotides are TGTGCCAGCAGCCCGGGACAAACCTACAATGAGCAGTTCTTC.